The present TCR beta chain was sequenced within a study of regulatory T cells in long-lasting Graves disease. Study results and caveats: Newly diagnosed disease favored TRBV20-1 and TRBJ2-1 over persistent disease.

Regarding time point: newly diagnosed GD, antithyroid drugs for less than 3 months. The TCR library was prepared using RNA isolated from PBMCs. To make TCR beta libraries, researchers used iRepertoire HTBI primers and Arm-PCR of CDR3 regions. MiXCR, run by TCRdb on the multiplex PCR reads, gives a single entry per CDR3 protein. The sample has under 400,000 distinct CDR3 sequences, approximately 15% seen once. Unmatched junction bases numbered 12, after V lost 4 bases and J lost 0 bases. The CDR3 sequence is 18 residues long. Germline V lookup: CDR1 MDHEN, CDR2 SYDVKM. As to this clonotype: No antigen is known for it.

The same sample was also studied in work on T cells in Graves' hyperthyroidism and ophthalmopathy.

The rearrangement uses TRBV28 and TRBJ1-1; TRBD1 agrees at 9 bases. The sample here was peripheral blood mononuclear cells (PBMCs), taken at new diagnosis, from a patient treated with antithyroid drugs. This TCR was sampled from a man aged 35 to 55 with Graves disease. CDR3 nucleotide sequence: TGTGCCAGCAGTTCCTACAGGACAGGGGTAGTTCTGAACACTGAAGCTTTCTTT. Its translation: CASSSYRTGVVLNTEAFF. The whole variable domain, filled in from reference TRBV28 and TRBJ1-1, reads DVKVTQSSRYLVKRTGEKVFLECVQDMDHENMFWYRQDPGLGLRLIYFSYDVKMKEKGDIPEGYSVSREKKERFSLILESASTNQTSMYLCASSSYRTGVVLNTEAFFGQGTRLTVV.